The entry that follows covers one T cell receptor beta chain sequence. Its antigen is not identified. The data are from a study of shared clonotypes between healthy human individuals. In the study overall: Each donor had three CD4 naive, three CD4 memory, two CD8 naive and one CD8 memory plate.

The germline CDR1 and CDR2 sequences are MDHEN and SYDVKM. Trimming pared 9 bases from V and 9 bases from J, leaving 18 bases between. The CDR3 has 13 residues. A roughly 200 ng quantity of DNA, approximately 29,000 T cell genomes, went into the sorted-subset replicate PCRs. Sequenced by immunoSEQ multiplex PCR; TCRdb stores in-frame clones only, minus some. Among about 2.4 million clones listed, over 85% were seen once. Study-wide results and caveats: Some naive CD4 clonotypes, roughly 4.8%, turned up in common across a handful of donors.

The V and J genes are TRBV28 and TRBJ2-1, with TRBD1 as a possible D gene (6 bases). The sequence was collected from a man aged 18 to 30 in good health. Some clones in this sample may be carry-over from other donors' samples. The sample comprised naive CD4+ T cells from PBMCs. The sample's subset: CD45RA+ positively selected. For the CDR3, the DNA is TGTGCCAGGCTGACAGGAACCGGCAGTGAGCAGTTCTTC. Amino acid sequence: CARLTGTGSEQFF.